Presented here are 12 T cell receptor beta chains from one specimen sequenced in a study of human T cells and chemical hapten exposure. TCRdb re-derived calls from the RACE reads in MiXCR, one entry per CDR3 protein. Of 85,000 to 100,000 distinct CDR3 sequences listed, under 14% are singletons. Time point given: pre-sensitization, week 0. This sample's treatment: therapeutic diphenylcyclopropenone sensitization with weekly scalp DPC. This sample comprised whole blood, obtained in connection with sensitization to the hapten diphenylcyclopropenone (DPC). The source is a woman aged 60-70 years with alopecia areata. Some clones in this sample may be carry-over from other donors' samples.

This clonotype was found a few times. The genes are TRBV28 and TRBJ2-3; 7 bases align to TRBD1. The V gene end was trimmed by 8 bases and the J gene end by 3 bases; junction bases not matched to a gene: 5. The CDR3 runs to 13 residues. CDR1 MDHEN and CDR2 SYDVKM come from the germline V gene. The CDR3 nucleotides read TGTGCCAGCCGCGGACAGGTGACAGATACGCAGTATTTT. Protein product: CASRGQVTDTQYF.

The sample holds many counts of this clonotype. The V gene is TRBV5-4, the J gene TRBJ1-6, with D maybe TRBD1 (5 bases). CDR3 length: 15 amino acids. Germline V gene lookup returns CDR1 SGHNT and CDR2 YYREEE (reference sequence). V lost 5 bases to trimming and J lost 5 bases, with 14 bases between them. CDR3 loop: CASSSPGRNNSPLHF. The CDR3 DNA reads as TGTGCCAGCAGTTCTCCGGGACGGAATAATTCACCCCTCCACTTT.

CDR3 nucleotide sequence: TGTGCCAGCAGCCCCCTAGGCTTTCTAGGGAACACTGAAGCTTTCTTT. Translated: CASSPLGFLGNTEAFF. The chain joins TRBV7-8 to TRBJ1-1; D not resolved. The V gene lost 5 bases and the J gene lost 1 base, with 17 bases spanning the gap. Looked up from germline, CDR1 is SGHVS and CDR2 is FQNEAQ. The length of the CDR3 is 16 residues.

V and J are TRBV7-9 and TRBJ2-1; D may be TRBD1 (5 bases). Germline-derived CDR1 and CDR2 are SEHNR and FQNEAQ (reference sequence). V was shortened by 3 bases and J by 7 bases, with 19 bases between the two germline ends. The CDR3 has 16 amino acids. CDR3 sequence reads: CASSFSLWGFGNEQFF. The DNA of the CDR3 is TGTGCCAGCAGCTTTTCGCTCTGGGGCTTTGGGAATGAGCAGTTCTTC. Filled out from reference TRBV7-9 and TRBJ2-1, the complete variable domain reads DTGVSQNPRHKITKRGQNVTFRCDPISEHNRLYWYRQTLGQGPEFLTYFQNEAQLEKSRLLSDRFSAERPKGSFSTLEIQRTEQGDSAMYLCASSFSLWGFGNEQFFGPGTRLTVL.

Many counts were recorded for this clonotype. This chain joins TRBV30 and TRBJ2-1; 13 positions agree with TRBD2. CDR1 and CDR2 from the germline V gene are GTSNPN and SVGIG (reference sequence). CDR3 size: 14 residues. V lost 8 bases to trimming and J lost 6 bases; unmatched junction nucleotides: 7. DNA of the CDR3: TGTGCCCGAAGTAGGACTAGCGGGGGCAATGAGCAGTTCTTC. Translating it yields CARSRTSGGNEQFF.

In its sample, this clonotype was seen many times. The gene calls are TRBV12-3 or TRBV12-4 and TRBJ1-4; no reliable D call. The CDR3 is made up of 17 amino acids. Trimming took 5 bases from V and 5 from J, leaving 21 bases between them. DNA for the CDR3: TGTGCCAGCAGTCTGGGAGCGGATTGGTACCAAAATGAAAAACTGTTTTTT. Its protein product is CASSLGADWYQNEKLFF.

This clonotype was observed a handful of times. V usage is TRBV28 and J usage is TRBJ1-2; TRBD1 is a possible D gene (5 bases). Per germline, CDR1 MDHEN and CDR2 SYDVKM. This CDR3 has 12 amino acids. V dropped 10 bases and J dropped 6 bases, with 15 bases sitting between them. The CDR3 spells CATIRGHHGYTF. The DNA for the CDR3 is TGTGCCACCATAAGAGGACATCATGGCTACACCTTC.

In this sample, this clonotype turned up many times. V and J are TRBV10-3 and TRBJ1-1, with 7 bases identical to TRBD1. The CDR3 is made up of 14 amino acids. Germline V gene sequence: CDR1 ENHRY, CDR2 SYGVKD. V was pared by 4 bases and J by 1 base, with 3 bases of the junction left unmatched. CDR3 DNA: TGTGCCATCAGTGCGGGACAGTCGAACACTGAAGCTTTCTTT. Translated: CAISAGQSNTEAFF.

The chain is built from TRBV10-3 and TRBJ2-4, with D perhaps TRBD1 or TRBD2 (5 bases each). CDR3 length equals 16 residues. CDR1 and CDR2 (germline): ENHRY, SYGVKD. Between the trimmed V and J ends, which lost 0 bases and 7 bases, there was a span of 16 bases. CDR3 DNA sequence: TGTGCCATCAGTGAGTCGATCAGGGCGAGAGGGAACATTCAGTACTTC. Translation: CAISESIRARGNIQYF.

In this sample, this clonotype turned up many times. V is TRBV25-1 and J is TRBJ2-5, with TRBD2 matching 7 bases. From germline, CDR1 is MGHDK and CDR2 SYGVNS. The CDR3 totals 16 residues. J lost 0 bases, V lost 1 base, and 5 bases had no gene match. CDR3 residues: CASSEWGGTNQETQYF. The CDR3 DNA reads as TGTGCCAGCAGTGAATGGGGGGGGACCAACCAAGAGACCCAGTACTTC.

In the case of this clonotype: A read error may be the cause here, since a much bigger clone is one base away. V usage is TRBV29-1 and J usage is TRBJ2-5; D ambiguous. This CDR3 comprises 11 residues. Germline assignment: CDR1 SQVTM and CDR2 ANQGSEA. CDR3 bases: TGCAGCGCTGAAGACGCGGAGACCCAGTACTTC. Translation gives CSAEDAETQYF.

There are many counts of this clonotype. V and J are TRBV7-6 and TRBJ2-1; 7 bases match TRBD1. Germline trimming cut 5 bases from V and 8 bases from J; bases unmatched to any gene: 6. Germline CDR1 SGHVS, CDR2 FNYEAQ. This CDR3 region has 13 residues. As DNA, the CDR3 is TGTGCCAGCAGCCCAGGGGGTTCGCATGAGCAGTTCTTC. It is translated as CASSPGGSHEQFF.